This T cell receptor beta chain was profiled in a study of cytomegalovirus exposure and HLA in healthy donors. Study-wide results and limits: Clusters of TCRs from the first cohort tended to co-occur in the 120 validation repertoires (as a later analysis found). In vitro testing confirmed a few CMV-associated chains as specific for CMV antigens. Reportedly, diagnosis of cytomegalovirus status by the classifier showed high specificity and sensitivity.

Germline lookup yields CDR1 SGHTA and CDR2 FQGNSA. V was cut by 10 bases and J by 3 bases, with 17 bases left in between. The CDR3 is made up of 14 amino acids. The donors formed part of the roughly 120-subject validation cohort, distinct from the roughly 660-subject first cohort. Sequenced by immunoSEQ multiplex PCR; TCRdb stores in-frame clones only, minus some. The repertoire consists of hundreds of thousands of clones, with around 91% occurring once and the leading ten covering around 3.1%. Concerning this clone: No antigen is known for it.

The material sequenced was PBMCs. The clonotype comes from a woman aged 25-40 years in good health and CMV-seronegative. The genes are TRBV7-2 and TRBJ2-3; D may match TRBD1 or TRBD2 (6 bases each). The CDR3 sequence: CATGSPGATDTQYF. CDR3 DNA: TGTGCCACGGGTTCGCCGGGGGCGACAGATACGCAGTATTTT.